This T cell receptor (beta chain) derives from a study of Ad26.COV2.S vaccination and SARS-CoV-2 variants. Assay used: immunoSEQ multiplex PCR; TCRdb lists only in-frame clones, some missing. The table records 360,000 or so clones, roughly 87% of them present only once. Study-level points and caveats: Higher spike-specific TCR breadth was found in vaccine recipients than in placebo recipients.

Treatment in this sample: 15 to 20 received Ad26.COV2.S at low or high dose, single or two shots; 5 received placebo; per-sample allocation not given. Material that was analyzed had been drawn on day 63 after the first vaccine or placebo injection. With regard to this clone: Its antigen remains unidentified.

Germline CDR1 MNHEY, CDR2 SVGAGI. The CDR3 has 12 amino acids. Trimming took 6 bases from V and 8 from J; bases not matched to a gene: 6. The starting material was peripheral blood, obtained in a trial of Ad26.COV2.S vaccine versus placebo. The chain couples TRBV6-5 to TRBJ1-2, with 7 bases lining up with TRBD1. This sequence originates from a person between 18 and 60 years old who received the Ad26.COV2.S COVID-19 vaccine or a placebo. The CDR3 loop is CASSPDREGYTF. The CDR3 nucleotides read TGTGCCAGCAGCCCAGACAGGGAGGGCTACACCTTC.